The next 19 T cell receptor beta chains were all read from a single sample in a study of response to subunit inactivated influenza vaccine. TCRdb itself ran the RT-PCR reads through MiXCR, one entry per CDR3 protein. The data hold some 520,000 distinct CDR3 sequences, with more than 15% observed a single time. The material was CD4+ T cells sorted from PBMCs, obtained around 25 months after vaccination. The receptor source for this set is a man between 50 and 69 years old who received an inactivated influenza vaccine.

This clonotype has just a few counts. The V and J genes are TRBV11-2 and TRBJ1-3, with D maybe TRBD1 (5 bases). The CDR3 loop spans 19 amino acids. V lost 1 base, J lost 2 bases, and 21 bases lay in between. Germline CDR1 SGHAT, CDR2 FQNNGV. CDR3 sequence (DNA): TGTGCCAGCAGCTTAGGTTCAGGGCAGTTGAATCGGCCTGGAAACACCATATATTTT. Translating it yields CASSLGSGQLNRPGNTIYF.

The chain couples TRBV3-1 to TRBJ1-2; D is perhaps TRBD1 (6 bases). CDR1 and CDR2 from the germline V gene are LGHDT and YNNKEL (reference sequence). The CDR3 runs 13 residues. Trimming took 4 bases from V and 4 from J, leaving 10 bases between them. In DNA, the CDR3 is TGTGCCAGCAGCCCGGGGGCGGGCTATGGCTACACCTTC. Its protein product is CASSPGAGYGYTF.

This clonotype appeared many times. The chain couples TRBV7-8 to TRBJ1-2; D is uncertain. The CDR3 has 13 amino acids. V lost 7 bases, J lost 3 bases, and 12 bases lay in between. CDR1 is SGHVS, CDR2 FQNEAQ, per germline. The chain's CDR3 is CASTAPGDYGYTF. The CDR3 coding sequence is TGTGCCAGCACAGCCCCCGGGGACTATGGCTACACCTTC. The full variable domain, completed using reference TRBV7-8 and TRBJ1-2, is GAGVSQSPRYKVAKRGQDVALRCDPISGHVSLFWYQQALGQGPEFLTYFQNEAQLDKSGLPSDRFFAERPEGSVSTLKIQRTQQEDSAVYLCASTAPGDYGYTFGSGTRLTVV.

This clonotype has a handful of counts. This chain connects TRBV20-1 to TRBJ1-2; no reliable D call. The ends were cut back, 5 bases at V and 2 bases at J, with 15 bases in the middle. From germline, CDR1 is DFQATT and CDR2 SNEGSKA (reference sequence). This CDR3 region has 14 residues. The CDR3 loop reads CSASDNPGNYGYTF. The CDR3 bases are TGCAGTGCTTCCGACAATCCGGGCAACTATGGCTACACCTTC.

V gene TRBV10-3 combines with J gene TRBJ2-1, with TRBD2 identical over 10 bases. V dropped 4 bases and J dropped 0; count of bases not matched to a gene: 0. Germline V lookup: CDR1 ENHRY, CDR2 SYGVKD. This CDR3 is built from 15 residues. The CDR3 coding sequence is TGTGCCATCAGTGCTAGCGGGAGCTCCTACAATGAGCAGTTCTTC. Its translation: CAISASGSSYNEQFF.

Ten or more counts support this clonotype. This chain joins TRBV9 and TRBJ2-1, with 10 bases that match TRBD2. J gave up 0 bases and V 3 bases, and 0 bases lay outside the gene matches. Germline V gene lookup returns CDR1 SGDLS and CDR2 YYNGEE. The CDR3 is 15 residues long. CDR3 in amino acids: CASSASGSSYNEQFF. DNA of the CDR3: TGTGCCAGCAGCGCTAGCGGGAGCTCCTACAATGAGCAGTTCTTC.

This chain links TRBV10-3 with TRBJ2-5; D is tentatively TRBD1 or TRBD2 (5 bases each). V was shortened by 2 bases and J by 4 bases, with 11 bases between the two germline ends. This CDR3 region has 14 residues. CDR1 and CDR2 from the germline V gene are ENHRY and SYGVKD. The CDR3 DNA is TGTGCCATCAGTGAGGTGGGGGTTGGAGAGACCCAGTACTTC. Its translation: CAISEVGVGETQYF.

This clonotype was recorded a few times. The chain couples TRBV11-2 to TRBJ2-1; D unclear. V lost 6 bases and J lost 4, with 19 bases in between. The V gene's germline CDR1 is SGHAT and CDR2 FQNNGV. This CDR3 is built from 16 residues. CDR3 DNA sequence: TGTGCCAGCAGTTCCAATGCCCTAAACAAATACAATGAGCAGTTCTTC. Its protein is CASSSNALNKYNEQFF.

The genes are TRBV7-9 and TRBJ2-3; 8 bases line up with TRBD2. J gave up 6 bases and V 4 bases, and 6 bases lay outside the gene matches. Germline loops: CDR1 SEHNR, CDR2 FQNEAQ (reference sequence). The CDR3 spans 14 residues. The CDR3 is CASSSIGLADTQYF. CDR3 bases: TGTGCCAGCAGCTCCATAGGACTAGCTGATACGCAGTATTTT.

The chain joins TRBV7-8 to TRBJ2-7; D possibly corresponds to TRBD1 (6 bases). Trimming shortened V by 5 bases and J by 5 bases, and 13 bases separated the two germline ends. Germline values: CDR1 SGHVS, CDR2 FQNEAQ. This CDR3 spans 13 amino acids. The CDR3 sequence is CASSLNRDDEQYF. CDR3 DNA: TGTGCCAGCAGCCTTAACAGGGATGACGAGCAGTACTTC. The complete variable domain, with remaining parts taken from reference TRBV7-8 and TRBJ2-7, reads GAGVSQSPRYKVAKRGQDVALRCDPISGHVSLFWYQQALGQGPEFLTYFQNEAQLDKSGLPSDRFFAERPEGSVSTLKIQRTQQEDSAVYLCASSLNRDDEQYFGPGTRLTVT.

This clonotype was counted a single time. Germline is not matched at one junction end, which may reflect a read error. This chain connects TRBV29-1 to TRBJ1-3; D is perhaps TRBD1 (5 bases). The CDR3 sequence is 13 residues long. The germline V gene encodes CDR1 SQVTM and CDR2 ANQGSEA. CDR3: CCVVLQGRNTIYF. CDR3 in DNA: TGCTGCGTTGTTCTGCAGGGAAGAAACACCATATATTTT.

The rearrangement joins TRBV20-1 to TRBJ1-6; D is unresolved. V dropped 5 bases and J dropped 8 bases, with 13 bases sitting between them. The CDR3 sequence is 13 residues long. Germline CDR1 reads DFQATT; CDR2 reads SNEGSKA (reference sequence). CDR3 protein: CSALRSPDSPLHF. The CDR3 bases are TGCAGTGCTTTAAGGTCTCCTGATTCACCCCTCCACTTT.

This clonotype turned up a few times. The gene calls are TRBV7-2 and TRBJ2-5; 7 bases match TRBD2. The CDR3 consists of 15 residues. V was pared by 5 bases and J by 4 bases, with 10 bases of the junction left unmatched. Germline V lookup: CDR1 SGHTA, CDR2 FQGNSA. The CDR3 DNA reads TGTGCCAGCAGCCGTTCTACGGGACTACCAGAGACCCAGTACTTC. Its translation: CASSRSTGLPETQYF. Filled out from reference TRBV7-2 and TRBJ2-5, the complete variable domain reads GAGVSQSPSNKVTEKGKDVELRCDPISGHTALYWYRQSLGQGLEFLIYFQGNSAPDKSGLPSDRFSAERTGGSVSTLTIQRTQQEDSAVYLCASSRSTGLPETQYFGPGTRLLVL.

This clonotype was counted between two and nine times. This chain links TRBV6-2 or TRBV6-3 with TRBJ1-5; TRBD1 might be the D (5 bases). This CDR3 comprises 17 residues. Germline loops: CDR1 MNHEY, CDR2 SVGEGT. V shed 0 bases and J shed 3 bases, with 15 bases lying between them. The CDR3 nucleotides are TGTGCCAGCAGTTACTCGAGGCCCAAAGGGGCCAATCAGCCCCAGCATTTT. Protein product: CASSYSRPKGANQPQHF.

This sequence joins TRBV10-3 and TRBJ2-5; 10 bases match TRBD1. The CDR3 spans 16 residues. Germline CDR1 ENHRY, CDR2 SYGVKD. V dropped 3 bases and J dropped 4; count of bases not matched to a gene: 8. CDR3 DNA sequence: TGTGCCATCAGTGATCCCGGGACAGGGGTGGGAGAGACCCAGTACTTC. It encodes CAISDPGTGVGETQYF.

This clonotype was counted only a few times. The V call is TRBV6-2 or TRBV6-3, the J call TRBJ2-4; D unresolved. Trimming stripped 7 bases from V and 0 bases from J, with 10 bases between. The CDR3 totals 14 residues. Germline lookup yields CDR1 MNHEY and CDR2 SVGEGT. In DNA form, the CDR3 reads TGTGCCAGCAAAAAAGGGCTAGCCAAAAACATTCAGTACTTC. It encodes CASKKGLAKNIQYF.

This clonotype has more than one count but fewer than ten. The chain joins TRBV10-3 to TRBJ2-5, with TRBD2 as a possible D gene (6 bases). The CDR3 is 13 residues long. V shed 7 bases and J shed 5 bases, with 14 bases lying between them. CDR1 and CDR2 (germline): ENHRY, SYGVKD. The CDR3 DNA reads as TGTGCCATCACCCGGGGCCGGGGGGAGACCCAGTACTTC. Protein: CAITRGRGETQYF.

The gene calls are TRBV7-2 and TRBJ2-2, with D possibly TRBD1 on 5 matching bases. Germline assignment: CDR1 SGHTA and CDR2 FQGNSA. Trimming pared 5 bases from V and 3 bases from J, leaving 10 bases between. The CDR3 has 14 amino acids. CDR3 region: CASSTQTDTGELFF. CDR3 nucleotides: TGTGCCAGCAGCACCCAGACAGACACCGGGGAGCTGTTTTTT.

With respect to this clonotype: The junction differs from germline at one of its ends, possibly a read error. The J gene is TRBJ2-3, the V gene TRBV11-2; D not resolved. The germline CDR1 and CDR2 sequences are SGHAT and FQNNGV. The CDR3 extends over 15 amino acids. CDR3 nucleotides: TGTGCCAGCAGCGTAGACCCCGGTAGCACAGATACGCAGTATTTT. It is translated as CASSVDPGSTDTQYF.